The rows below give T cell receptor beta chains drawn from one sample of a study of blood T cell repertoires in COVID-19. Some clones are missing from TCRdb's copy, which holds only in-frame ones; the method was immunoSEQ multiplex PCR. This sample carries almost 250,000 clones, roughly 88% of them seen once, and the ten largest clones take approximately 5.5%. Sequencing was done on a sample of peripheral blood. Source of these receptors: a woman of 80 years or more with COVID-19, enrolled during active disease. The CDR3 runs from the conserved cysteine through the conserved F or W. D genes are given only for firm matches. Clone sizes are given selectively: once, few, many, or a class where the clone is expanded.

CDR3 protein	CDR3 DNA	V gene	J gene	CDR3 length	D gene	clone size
CASSPGGTNIATDTQYF	TGTGCCAGCAGCCCGGGCGGGACTAACATAGCCACAGATACGCAGTATTTT	TRBV9	TRBJ2-3	17	TRBD2	-
CASRVLTGNIEAFF	TGTGCCAGCAGGGTCCTGACAGGGAATATTGAAGCTTTCTTT	TRBV28	TRBJ1-1	14	TRBD1	-
CASDRGTGSAEAFF	TGTGCCAGCGACAGAGGGACAGGGTCCGCTGAAGCTTTCTTT	TRBV18	TRBJ1-1	14	TRBD1	-
CASSFGGGTLYGYTF	TGTGCCAGCAGTTTCGGGGGGGGGACCCTCTATGGCTACACCTTC	TRBV6-6	TRBJ1-2	15	-	once
CASSRTDTGEKLFF	TGTGCCAGCAGCCGGACAGACACGGGTGAAAAACTGTTTTTT	TRBV6-5	TRBJ1-4	14	-	-
CASSPGEGAKNIQYF	TGTGCCAGCTCCCCAGGGGAGGGTGCCAAAAACATTCAGTACTTC	TRBV18	TRBJ2-4	15	-	-
CASSQSPGSKGKAYQPQHF	TGCGCCAGCAGCCAATCTCCGGGTTCCAAAGGCAAAGCTTATCAGCCCCAGCATTTT	TRBV4-1	TRBJ1-5	19	-	few
CASSSWTGGREQYF	TGTGCCAGCAGTTCGTGGACAGGGGGCCGCGAGCAGTACTTC	TRBV25-1	TRBJ2-7	14	TRBD1	-
CASSPAGGLNTEAFF	TGTGCCAGCTCACCCGCGGGGGGGCTGAACACTGAAGCTTTCTTT	TRBV18	TRBJ1-1	15	-	-
CASSSSQGGYGYTF	TGCGCCAGCAGCTCCTCACAGGGGGGCTATGGCTACACCTTC	TRBV5-1	TRBJ1-2	14	TRBD1	once
CASSLQGRETQYF	TGTGCCAGCAGTTTACAGGGGCGAGAGACCCAGTACTTC	TRBV27	TRBJ2-5	13	-	-
CASSQTGRGTDTQYF	TGTGCCAGCAGCCAAACGGGAAGGGGCACAGATACGCAGTATTTT	TRBV3-1/TRBV3-2	TRBJ2-3	15	-	-
CASSIYSGGAETQYF	TGTGCCAGCAGCATCTATAGCGGGGGGGCTGAGACCCAGTACTTC	TRBV7-9	TRBJ2-5	15	TRBD2	-
CASSDTYQPQHF	TGTGCCAGCAGTGATACTTATCAGCCCCAGCATTTT	TRBV6-1	TRBJ1-5	12	-	-
CASRADRASTDTQYF	TGTGCCAGCAGGGCGGACAGGGCTAGCACAGATACGCAGTATTTT	TRBV2	TRBJ2-3	15	TRBD1	-
CASSDYGTGSFGTEAFF	TGTGCCAGCAGTGACTACGGGACAGGGTCTTTCGGCACTGAAGCTTTCTTT	TRBV6-1	TRBJ1-1	17	TRBD1	-
CASLGGRGSEQYF	TGTGCCAGCCTCGGAGGCAGGGGAAGCGAGCAGTACTTC	TRBV6-5	TRBJ2-7	13	-	-
CASSLSETGTQYF	TGTGCCAGCAGCTTATCAGAGACTGGTACGCAGTATTTT	TRBV7-2	TRBJ2-3	13	-	-
CASSSGQNTEAFF	TGTGCCAGCAGCTCGGGACAGAACACTGAAGCTTTCTTT	TRBV5-4	TRBJ1-1	13	-	-
CASRVDSLNQPQHF	TGTGCCAGCAGAGTAGACAGCCTCAATCAGCCCCAGCATTTT	TRBV2	TRBJ1-5	14	-	-
CASRPTGGYQETQYF	TGTGCCAGCAGGCCGACAGGGGGGTACCAAGAGACCCAGTACTTC	TRBV28	TRBJ2-5	15	TRBD1	-
CASSSWTSGGDTQYF	TGTGCCAGCAGTTCCTGGACTAGCGGGGGGGATACGCAGTATTTT	TRBV28	TRBJ2-3	15	TRBD2	-
CASSLDPGNFYGYTF	TGTGCCAGCAGCTTGGATCCCGGGAATTTCTATGGCTACACCTTC	TRBV5-4	TRBJ1-2	15	-	-
CATSDQGRDREYGYTF	TGTGCCACCAGTGACCAAGGCCGGGACAGGGAGTATGGCTACACCTTC	TRBV24-1	TRBJ1-2	16	TRBD1	-
CASSRQGSGNTIYF	TGTGCCAGCAGTCGACAGGGCTCTGGAAACACCATATATTTT	TRBV27	TRBJ1-3	14	TRBD1	-
CASSTLNIYTDTQYF	TGTGCCAGCAGTACCCTTAACATTTACACAGATACGCAGTATTTT	TRBV27	TRBJ2-3	15	-	-
CASSPPGRGSYNEQFF	TGTGCCAGCTCACCACCGGGGCGGGGGAGCTACAATGAGCAGTTCTTC	TRBV18	TRBJ2-1	16	TRBD2	-
CASSYSPREIGNTIYF	TGTGCCAGCAGTTACTCGCCCAGGGAAATAGGAAACACCATATATTTT	TRBV6-5	TRBJ1-3	16	-	-
CASSAFRGLINYGYTF	TGTGCCAGCAGCGCCTTTAGGGGGCTAATCAACTATGGCTACACCTTC	TRBV3-1/TRBV3-2	TRBJ1-2	16	TRBD1	-
CASSSPGQGPDTQYF	TGTGCCAGCAGTTCCCCCGGACAGGGTCCAGATACGCAGTATTTT	TRBV6-5	TRBJ2-3	15	TRBD1	-
CATSVSGVLDEQFF	TGTGCCACCAGTGTTAGCGGGGTTTTGGATGAGCAGTTCTTC	TRBV24-1	TRBJ2-1	14	TRBD2	-
CASSPTTTAGNTIYF	TGTGCCAGCAGCCCCACGACTACTGCGGGAAACACCATATATTTT	TRBV7-9	TRBJ1-3	15	-	once
CASSFYRGPDEQFF	TGTGCCAGCAGCTTTTACAGGGGGCCCGATGAGCAGTTCTTC	TRBV7-9	TRBJ2-1	14	TRBD1	few
CASSYPEGPQHF	TGTGCCAGCAGTTACCCCGAGGGGCCCCAGCATTTT	TRBV6-5	TRBJ1-5	12	-	-
CASSEVRYTGELFF	TGCGCCAGCAGTGAAGTACGGTACACCGGGGAGCTGTTTTTT	TRBV10-1	TRBJ2-2	14	-	-
CASGGLANTGELFF	TGCGCCAGCGGGGGCCTCGCGAACACCGGGGAGCTGTTTTTT	TRBV10-1	TRBJ2-2	14	-	-
CASSWGQRNEKLFF	TGTGCCAGCAGCTGGGGACAGAGAAATGAAAAACTGTTTTTT	TRBV11-2	TRBJ1-4	14	TRBD1	-
CASSLDRQAMNTEAFF	TGTGCCAGCAGCTTAGATCGGCAGGCAATGAACACTGAAGCTTTCTTT	TRBV7-9	TRBJ1-1	16	-	once
CASSPQGAYEQYF	TGTGCCAGCTCGCCGCAGGGTGCGTACGAGCAGTACTTC	TRBV18	TRBJ2-7	13	-	-
CASSIRREDTEAFF	TGCGCCAGCAGTATCAGGAGGGAGGACACTGAAGCTTTCTTT	TRBV5-1	TRBJ1-1	14	-	-
CASSLGQNEKLFF	TGCGCCAGCAGCTTGGGACAGAATGAAAAACTGTTTTTT	TRBV5-1	TRBJ1-4	13	-	-
CASSLLPHRGNGYTF	TGTGCCAGCAGTTTACTACCCCACAGGGGGAATGGCTACACCTTC	TRBV28	TRBJ1-2	15	TRBD1	-
CASSPQGNQPQHF	TGTGCCAGCAGCCCACAGGGAAATCAGCCCCAGCATTTT	TRBV11-2	TRBJ1-5	13	-	once
CASSDRLSITPKLFF	TGTGCCAGCAGTGACAGACTTTCAATAACGCCAAAACTGTTTTTT	TRBV25-1	TRBJ1-4	15	-	-
CASSIEAGGSRFSGNTIYF	TGTGCCAGTAGTATAGAAGCAGGGGGGTCACGATTCTCTGGAAACACCATATATTTT	TRBV19	TRBJ1-3	19	TRBD1	few
CASRTSNTEAFF	TGTGCCAGCAGAACGAGTAACACTGAAGCTTTCTTT	TRBV3-1/TRBV3-2	TRBJ1-1	12	-	-
CASSPPSLGSEKLFF	TGTGCCAGCTCACCACCCAGTCTAGGCAGTGAAAAACTGTTTTTT	TRBV18	TRBJ1-4	15	-	few
CASRRESGTQYF	TGTGCCAGCAGACGCGAAAGCGGTACGCAGTATTTT	TRBV12-3/TRBV12-4	TRBJ2-3	12	-	-
CASSLDRIPSPLHF	TGTGCCAGCAGCTTAGACAGGATTCCATCACCCCTCCACTTT	TRBV7-2	TRBJ1-6	14	-	-
CASSEVTGSKPYNEQFF	TGTGCCAGCAGCGAAGTAACAGGGTCGAAACCCTACAATGAGCAGTTCTTC	TRBV7-9	TRBJ2-1	17	-	once
CASTSADFAVPLALFF	TGTGCCAGCACCTCGGCGGATTTTGCGGTCCCGCTGGCGCTGTTTTTT	TRBV28	TRBJ2-2	16	-	-
CASSLGGRVTDTQYF	TGCGCCAGCAGCTTGGGCGGGCGAGTCACAGATACGCAGTATTTT	TRBV5-1	TRBJ2-3	15	-	-
CASSYSIGTGNTIYF	TGTGCCAGCAGTTACTCCATAGGGACAGGAAACACCATATATTTT	TRBV6-5	TRBJ1-3	15	-	-
CASTPGQGRTEAFF	TGTGCCAGCACCCCGGGACAGGGGAGGACTGAAGCTTTCTTT	TRBV5-4	TRBJ1-1	14	TRBD1	-